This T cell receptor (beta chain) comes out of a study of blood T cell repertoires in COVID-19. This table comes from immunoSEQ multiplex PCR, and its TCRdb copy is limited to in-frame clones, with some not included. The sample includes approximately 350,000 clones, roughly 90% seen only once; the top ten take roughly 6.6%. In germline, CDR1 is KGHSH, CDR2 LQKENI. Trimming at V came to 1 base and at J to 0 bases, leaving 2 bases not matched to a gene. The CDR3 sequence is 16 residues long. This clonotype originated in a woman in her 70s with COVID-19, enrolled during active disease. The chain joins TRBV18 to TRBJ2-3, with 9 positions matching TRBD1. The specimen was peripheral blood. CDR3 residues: CASSPLGQGSTDTQYF. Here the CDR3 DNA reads TGTGCCAGCTCACCACTTGGACAGGGGAGCACAGATACGCAGTATTTT.